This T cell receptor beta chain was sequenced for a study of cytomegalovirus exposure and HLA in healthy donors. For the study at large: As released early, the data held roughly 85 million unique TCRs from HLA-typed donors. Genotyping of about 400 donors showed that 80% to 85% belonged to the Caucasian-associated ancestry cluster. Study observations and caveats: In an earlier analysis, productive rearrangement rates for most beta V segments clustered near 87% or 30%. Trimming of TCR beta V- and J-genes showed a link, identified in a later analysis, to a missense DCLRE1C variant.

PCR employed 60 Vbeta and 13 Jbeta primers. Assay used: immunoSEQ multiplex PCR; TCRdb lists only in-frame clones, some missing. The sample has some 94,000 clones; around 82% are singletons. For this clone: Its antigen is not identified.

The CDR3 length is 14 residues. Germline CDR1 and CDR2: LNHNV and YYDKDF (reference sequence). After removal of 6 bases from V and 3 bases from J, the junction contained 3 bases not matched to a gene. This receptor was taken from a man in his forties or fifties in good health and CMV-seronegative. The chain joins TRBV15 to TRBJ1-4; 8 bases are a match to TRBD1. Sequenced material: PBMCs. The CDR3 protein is CATRKGQANEKLFF. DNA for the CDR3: TGTGCCACCAGGAAGGGACAGGCTAATGAAAAACTGTTTTTT.